Listed here are 18 T cell receptor beta chains from one sample, sequenced in a study of shared clonotypes between healthy human individuals. The repertoire was sequenced with immunoSEQ multiplex PCR; TCRdb's copy has only in-frame clones and lacks some. The sample includes under 1,100,000 clones, around 74% of them seen just once. The sample consisted of memory CD4+ T cells sorted from blood. Regarding subset: CD45RA-negative fraction. Receptor source: a man aged 18 to 29 in good health.

The chain is built from TRBV27 and TRBJ2-7; possibly TRBD2 for D (5 bases). Germline lookup yields CDR1 MNHEY and CDR2 SMNVEV (reference sequence). CDR3 length: 15 residues. Trimming took 3 bases from V and 1 from J, leaving 13 bases between them. The CDR3 protein is CASSFRGSSSYEQYF. CDR3 DNA sequence: TGTGCCAGCAGTTTTCGAGGGTCCTCTTCCTACGAGCAGTACTTC.

The chain recombines TRBV11-2 with TRBJ1-2; possibly TRBD1 for D (6 bases). This CDR3 contains 14 residues. CDR1 SGHAT and CDR2 FQNNGV come from the germline V gene. V was shortened by 5 bases and J by 4 bases, with 14 bases between the two germline ends. For the CDR3, the DNA is TGTGCCAGCAGCCAGGACAGCCTTATCTATGGCTACACCTTC. This sequence encodes CASSQDSLIYGYTF.

The V gene is TRBV28, the J gene TRBJ1-6; 7 bases align to TRBD1. Unmatched junction bases numbered 8, after V lost 7 bases and J lost 5 bases. CDR1 MDHEN and CDR2 SYDVKM come from the germline V gene. This CDR3 has 15 residues. The CDR3 DNA is TGTGCCAGCACGACACAGGGGAATGATAATTCACCCCTCCACTTT. The encoded protein is CASTTQGNDNSPLHF. The variable domain in full, completed from reference TRBV28 and TRBJ1-6, reads DVKVTQSSRYLVKRTGEKVFLECVQDMDHENMFWYRQDPGLGLRLIYFSYDVKMKEKGDIPEGYSVSREKKERFSLILESASTNQTSMYLCASTTQGNDNSPLHFGNGTRLTVT.

The V gene is TRBV2, the J gene TRBJ1-6, with D uncertain. In germline, CDR1 is SNHLY, CDR2 FYNNEI. The V gene lost 8 bases and the J gene lost 3 bases, with 8 bases spanning the gap. The CDR3 extends over 13 amino acids. The CDR3 here is CASEQDYNSPLHF. CDR3 bases: TGTGCCAGCGAGCAGGACTATAATTCACCCCTCCACTTT.

The V call is TRBV7-2, the J call TRBJ2-1; D perhaps matches TRBD2 (6 bases). CDR3 length: 15 amino acids. CDR1 and CDR2 (germline): SGHTA, FQGNSA. The V and J ends lost 5 bases and 2 bases respectively, with 13 bases between them. CDR3 protein: CASSPSAQTYNEQFF. CDR3 DNA sequence: TGTGCCAGCAGCCCTAGCGCACAAACCTACAATGAGCAGTTCTTC.

This clone has more than one count but fewer than ten. The V and J genes are TRBV28 and TRBJ1-1; D call uncertain. The CDR3 length is 13 residues. Trimming took off 7 bases at V and 8 bases at J, with 17 bases between the two ends. Germline V gene sequence: CDR1 MDHEN, CDR2 SYDVKM. CDR3: CASTPSPRREAFF. CDR3 nucleotide sequence: TGTGCCAGCACCCCATCGCCGAGGAGGGAAGCTTTCTTT.

This clone was seen a few times. This rearrangement joins TRBV15 to TRBJ1-5, with 10 bases fitting TRBD1. This CDR3 has 16 amino acids. CDR1 is LNHNV, CDR2 YYDKDF, per germline (reference sequence). Unmatched junction bases numbered 4, after V lost 1 base and J lost 4 bases. The CDR3 loop reads CATSRVRDRGNQPQHF. DNA of the CDR3: TGTGCCACCAGCAGAGTCCGGGACAGGGGTAATCAGCCCCAGCATTTT.

The rearrangement joins TRBV2 to TRBJ1-2; D is possibly TRBD1 (5 bases). Germline CDR1 is SNHLY and CDR2 is FYNNEI. The CDR3 is 15 amino acids. Trimming removed 6 bases at V and 4 bases at J, with 18 bases between. The CDR3: CASRNPWGGFYGYTF. The DNA for the CDR3 is TGTGCCAGCAGAAACCCTTGGGGGGGTTTCTATGGCTACACCTTC.

This chain uses TRBV9 with TRBJ2-2; D remains ambiguous. This CDR3 spans 14 amino acids. Between the trimmed V and J ends, which lost 0 bases and 3 bases, there was a span of 6 bases. Per the germline V gene, CDR1 is SGDLS and CDR2 is YYNGEE. CDR3 coding DNA: TGTGCCAGCAGCGTAGCGAGCCACACCGGGGAGCTGTTTTTT. It specifies CASSVASHTGELFF.

This rearrangement joins TRBV28 to TRBJ1-6; TRBD1 is a possible D gene (5 bases). V lost 2 bases and J 9 bases, leaving 11 bases between the germline ends. Germline lookup yields CDR1 MDHEN and CDR2 SYDVKM. The CDR3 contains 14 residues. CDR3 DNA: TGTGCCAGCAGTTTACGAGGGGAACGTTCACCCCTCCACTTT. It codes for CASSLRGERSPLHF.

This clone was recorded once. This sequence joins TRBV11-2 and TRBJ1-4; no clear D gene. Germline V gene data show CDR1 as SGHAT and CDR2 as FQNNGV. V was pared by 5 bases and J by 4 bases, with 20 bases between. The CDR3 consists of 17 residues. The CDR3 region has the DNA TGTGCCAGCAGCCTCTTAGGGTTGGTTTCCTTTAATGAAAAACTGTTTTTT. Translating gives CASSLLGLVSFNEKLFF.

This clone was picked up one time. The J gene is TRBJ2-3, the V gene TRBV5-6, with TRBD1 matching 9 bases. The CDR3 is 17 amino acids. V was pared by 2 bases and J by 6 bases, with 13 bases of the junction left unmatched. In germline, CDR1 is SGHDT, CDR2 YYEEEE. The CDR3 is CASSFWSGTGKGDTQYF. CDR3 sequence (DNA): TGTGCCAGCAGCTTTTGGTCCGGGACAGGGAAGGGCGATACGCAGTATTTT.

The rearrangement joins TRBV28 to TRBJ1-2, with D unclear. CDR1 and CDR2 (germline): MDHEN, SYDVKM. Trimming removed 7 bases from V and 6 bases from J, with 9 bases in between. This CDR3 has 11 amino acids. The CDR3 coding sequence is TGTGCCAGCAATTCATATAATGGCTACACCTTC. The encoded protein is CASNSYNGYTF.

The chain links TRBV6-1 to TRBJ2-5, with D unresolved. The CDR3 runs to 15 residues. Germline loops: CDR1 MNHNS, CDR2 SASEGT. Trimming cost V 4 bases and J 0 bases, with 12 bases left between them. The CDR3, as DNA: TGTGCCAGCAGTGGGACGGGCAAGTACCAAGAGACCCAGTACTTC. It translates to CASSGTGKYQETQYF.

The chain is built from TRBV4-3 and TRBJ2-1; possibly TRBD1 for D (6 bases). Germline lookup yields CDR1 LGHNA and CDR2 YSLEER. Trimming left V 4 bases short and J 2 bases short, with 12 bases between. The CDR3 has 15 residues. Here the CDR3 reads CASSPAGAPYNEQFF. The CDR3 nucleotides are TGCGCCAGCAGCCCCGCAGGGGCACCCTACAATGAGCAGTTCTTC.

The chain joins TRBV18 to TRBJ1-1; no clear D gene. Germline CDR1 and CDR2: KGHSH and LQKENI. The CDR3 has 16 amino acids. V was shortened by 6 bases and J by 0 bases, with 17 bases between the two germline ends. The CDR3, as DNA: TGTGCCAGCTCCGGAGGCTATGGGTCGATGAACACTGAAGCTTTCTTT. It yields the protein CASSGGYGSMNTEAFF.

The V gene is TRBV5-1, the J gene TRBJ2-5; tentative D call: TRBD1 (6 bases). The CDR3 runs to 14 residues. The germline V and J ends were trimmed by 2 bases and 2 bases, with 10 bases remaining between them. Germline V gene sequence: CDR1 SGHRS, CDR2 YFSETQ. The chain's CDR3 is CASSFQGRQETQYF. CDR3 nucleotide sequence: TGCGCCAGCAGCTTTCAGGGGCGTCAAGAGACCCAGTACTTC.

This clone was found a few times. V and J are TRBV30 and TRBJ1-4; 7 nucleotides agree with TRBD1. The CDR3 spans 16 residues. Germline values: CDR1 GTSNPN, CDR2 SVGIG (reference sequence). J gave up 7 bases and V 1 base, and 12 bases lay outside the gene matches. The CDR3 loop reads CAWSAGRQGRSEKLFF. CDR3 coding DNA: TGTGCCTGGAGTGCCGGACGACAGGGAAGGAGTGAAAAACTGTTTTTT.